The present T cell receptor (beta chain) was sequenced within a study of blood T cell repertoires in COVID-19. Looking at the study overall: COVID-19 samples collected from the United States, Italy and Spain covered acute and convalescent phases. Sample material is recorded as cDNA or gDNA derived from T cells, B-cell-depleted T cells, or PBMCs.

The authors' processing: Amplification from reference gene primers served as the basis for estimated nucleated cell counts. The data were produced by immunoSEQ multiplex PCR, yet TCRdb's version contains in-frame clones alone and is incomplete. That table supplies the V and J calls and clone size; D and trimming were determined from the DNA. The data contain 150,000 to 200,000 clones, 80% to 95% of them seen just once; the ten biggest clones take up less than 2%. This CDR3 has 12 amino acids. Trimming pared 6 bases from V and 2 bases from J, leaving 5 bases between. CDR1 and CDR2 (germline): SEHNR, FQNEAQ (reference sequence).

The sequencing sample was made of peripheral blood. The origin of this receptor is an older woman with COVID-19, enrolled during active disease. The V and J genes are TRBV7-9 and TRBJ1-5, with D tentatively TRBD1 (5 bases). The CDR3 spells CASRQGNQPQHF. As DNA, the CDR3 is TGTGCCAGCAGACAGGGCAATCAGCCCCAGCATTTT.